What follows are 8 T cell receptor beta chains derived from one specimen sequenced in a study of T-cell memory formation after mild COVID-19. TCRdb analysed the 5' RACE reads with MiXCR anew, one entry per CDR3 protein. This table has fewer than 150,000 distinct CDR3 sequences, over 20% appearing once. Sample: PBMCs or a T cell subset sorted from them (not recorded which). The source is a young man who had mild COVID-19 (a few samples of this study predate the infection). Cell type and time point are not known.

V is TRBV7-9 and J is TRBJ2-3, with TRBD2 matching over 12 bases. V dropped 5 bases and J dropped 4; count of bases not matched to a gene: 4. Germline assignment: CDR1 SEHNR and CDR2 FQNEAQ (reference sequence). The CDR3 sequence is 15 residues long. The CDR3 DNA reads as TGTGCCAGCAGCCCGACTAGCGGGGGACCAGATACGCAGTATTTT. Residues: CASSPTSGGPDTQYF.

The V and J genes are TRBV24-1 and TRBJ2-2, with no clear D. This CDR3 region has 23 residues. CDR1 is KGHDR, CDR2 SFDVKD, per germline. V lost 7 bases and J 0 bases, leaving 35 bases between the germline ends. The CDR3 DNA follows: TGTGCCACCAGACACGAAGCTAGGCACGCGGAGCACTCCCGACCCGCGAACACCGGGGAGCTGTTTTTT. It yields the protein CATRHEARHAEHSRPANTGELFF.

This clonotype has only a few counts. This chain links TRBV10-3 with TRBJ2-1; the D call may be TRBD1 or TRBD2 (5 bases each). Per germline, CDR1 ENHRY and CDR2 SYGVKD. Trimming stripped 10 bases from V and 3 bases from J, with 16 bases between. The CDR3 sequence is 14 residues long. The chain's CDR3 is CATGPASGYNEQFF. CDR3 sequence (DNA): TGTGCCACGGGGCCCGCCAGCGGCTACAATGAGCAGTTCTTC.

This clonotype was detected ten times or more. The rearrangement joins TRBV4-1 to TRBJ2-3; D may correspond to TRBD1 or TRBD2 (5 bases each). The CDR3 has 14 residues. Trimming removed 0 bases at V and 4 bases at J, with 8 bases between. Germline V gene data show CDR1 as MGHRA and CDR2 as YSYEKL. CDR3 in amino acids: CASSQDLGADTQYF. The CDR3 DNA reads TGCGCCAGCAGCCAAGATCTGGGGGCAGATACGCAGTATTTT.

The V call is TRBV15, the J call TRBJ2-2, with 7 bases lining up with TRBD1. Germline-derived CDR1 and CDR2 are LNHNV and YYDKDF (reference sequence). V lost 0 bases and J lost 0; bases outside the gene matches: 4. The CDR3 has 17 residues. CDR3: CATSREWDSANTGELFF. DNA of the CDR3: TGTGCCACCAGCAGAGAGTGGGACAGCGCGAACACCGGGGAGCTGTTTTTT.

CDR3 DNA sequence: TGCAGCGTTGTCGGGACAGGTTACAATGAGCAGTTCTTC. It specifies CSVVGTGYNEQFF. The chain employs TRBV29-1 and TRBJ2-1; 8 bases align to TRBD1. The ends lost 4 bases at V and 4 bases at J; junction bases unmatched: 3. CDR1 and CDR2 (germline): SQVTM, ANQGSEA. The CDR3 consists of 13 residues.

V and J are TRBV4-3 and TRBJ2-1; D may be TRBD1 (5 bases). CDR3 length equals 13 residues. Germline-derived CDR1 and CDR2 are LGHNA and YSLEER. The V and J ends lost 4 bases and 10 bases respectively, with 14 bases between them. CDR3 DNA sequence: TGCGCCAGCAGCCCGGATGTGGGGCCCGAGCAGTTCTTC. Translating it yields CASSPDVGPEQFF.

This clonotype was detected a few times. V is TRBV7-2 and J is TRBJ2-5, with D maybe TRBD2 (5 bases). In germline, CDR1 is SGHTA, CDR2 FQGNSA. This CDR3 region has 15 residues. Between the trimmed V and J ends, which lost 5 bases and 4 bases, there was a span of 17 bases. CDR3 bases: TGTGCCAGCAGCAGGGAGCGCAACGGGCGAGAGACCCAGTACTTC. Amino acid sequence: CASSRERNGRETQYF.